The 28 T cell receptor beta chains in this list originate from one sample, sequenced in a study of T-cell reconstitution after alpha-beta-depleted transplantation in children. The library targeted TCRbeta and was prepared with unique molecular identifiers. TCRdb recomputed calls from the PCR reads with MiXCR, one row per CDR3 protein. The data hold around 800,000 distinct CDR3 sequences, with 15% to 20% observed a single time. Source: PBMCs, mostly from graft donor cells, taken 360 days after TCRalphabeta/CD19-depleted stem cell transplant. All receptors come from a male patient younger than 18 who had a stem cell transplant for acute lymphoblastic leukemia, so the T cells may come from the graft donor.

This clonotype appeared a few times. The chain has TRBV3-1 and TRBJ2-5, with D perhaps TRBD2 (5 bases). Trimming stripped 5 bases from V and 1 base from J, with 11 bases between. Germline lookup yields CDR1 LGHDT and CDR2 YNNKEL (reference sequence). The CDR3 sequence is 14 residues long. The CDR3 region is CASSSHGVQETQYF. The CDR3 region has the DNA TGTGCCAGCAGCTCTCACGGGGTCCAAGAGACCCAGTACTTC.

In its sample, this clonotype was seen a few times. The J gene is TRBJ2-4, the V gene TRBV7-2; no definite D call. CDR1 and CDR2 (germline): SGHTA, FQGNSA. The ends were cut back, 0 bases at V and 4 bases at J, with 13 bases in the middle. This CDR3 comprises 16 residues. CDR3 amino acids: CASSLASASWKNIQYF. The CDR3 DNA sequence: TGTGCCAGCAGCTTAGCGTCGGCTAGTTGGAAAAACATTCAGTACTTC.

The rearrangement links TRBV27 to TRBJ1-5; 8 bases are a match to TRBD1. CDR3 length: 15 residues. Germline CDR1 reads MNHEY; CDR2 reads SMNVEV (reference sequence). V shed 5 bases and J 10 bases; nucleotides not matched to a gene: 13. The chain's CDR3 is CASSPGQGPRGPQHF. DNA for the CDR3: TGTGCCAGCAGTCCAGGACAGGGCCCCAGGGGACCCCAGCATTTT.

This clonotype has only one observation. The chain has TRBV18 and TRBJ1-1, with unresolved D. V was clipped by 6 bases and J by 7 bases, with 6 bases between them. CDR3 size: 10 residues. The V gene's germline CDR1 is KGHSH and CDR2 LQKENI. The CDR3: CASSEHEAFF. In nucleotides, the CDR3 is TGTGCCAGCTCGGAACATGAAGCTTTCTTT.

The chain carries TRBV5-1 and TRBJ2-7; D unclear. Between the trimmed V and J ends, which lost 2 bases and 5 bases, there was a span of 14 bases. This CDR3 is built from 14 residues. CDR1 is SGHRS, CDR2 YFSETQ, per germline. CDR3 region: CASSFRGKENEQYF. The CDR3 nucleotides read TGCGCCAGCAGCTTTAGAGGAAAGGAGAACGAGCAGTACTTC.

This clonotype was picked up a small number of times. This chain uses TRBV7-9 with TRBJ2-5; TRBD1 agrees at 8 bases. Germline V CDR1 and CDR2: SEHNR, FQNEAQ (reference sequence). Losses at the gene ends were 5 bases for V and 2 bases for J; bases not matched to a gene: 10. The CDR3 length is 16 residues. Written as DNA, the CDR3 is TGTGCCAGCAGCCCCGGGACAGGACGGTCTCAAGAGACCCAGTACTTC. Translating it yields CASSPGTGRSQETQYF.

The CDR3 loop reads CSAGPADEQYF. The DNA for the CDR3 is TGCAGTGCTGGACCCGCTGACGAGCAGTACTTC. The V gene is TRBV20-1, the J gene TRBJ2-7, with D hard to call. V was clipped by 5 bases and J by 5 bases, with 10 bases between them. The CDR3 totals 11 residues. Germline V gives CDR1 DFQATT, CDR2 SNEGSKA (reference sequence).

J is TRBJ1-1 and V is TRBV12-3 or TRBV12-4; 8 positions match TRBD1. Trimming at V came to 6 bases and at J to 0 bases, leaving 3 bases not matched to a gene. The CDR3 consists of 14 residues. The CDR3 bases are TGTGCCAGCAGGACAGGGGTAATGAACACTGAAGCTTTCTTT. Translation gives CASRTGVMNTEAFF.

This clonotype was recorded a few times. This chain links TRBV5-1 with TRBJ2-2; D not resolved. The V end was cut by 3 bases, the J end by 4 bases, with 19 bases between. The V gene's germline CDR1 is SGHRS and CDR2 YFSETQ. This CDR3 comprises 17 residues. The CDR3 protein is CASSSLPGVLGTGELFF. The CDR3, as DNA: TGCGCCAGCAGCTCCCTCCCCGGCGTTTTAGGCACCGGGGAGCTGTTTTTT.

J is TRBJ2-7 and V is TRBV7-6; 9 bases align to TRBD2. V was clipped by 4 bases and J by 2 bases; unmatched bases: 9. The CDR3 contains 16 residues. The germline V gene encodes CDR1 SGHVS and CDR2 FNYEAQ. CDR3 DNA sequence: TGTGCCAGCAGCTCTCCGTTGCGGGAGGGGACCTACGAGCAGTACTTC. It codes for CASSSPLREGTYEQYF.

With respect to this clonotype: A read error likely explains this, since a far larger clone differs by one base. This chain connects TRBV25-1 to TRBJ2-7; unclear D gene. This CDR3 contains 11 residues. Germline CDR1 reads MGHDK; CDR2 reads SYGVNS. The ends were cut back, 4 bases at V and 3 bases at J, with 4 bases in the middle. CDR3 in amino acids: CASSAVYEQYF. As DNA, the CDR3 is TGTGCCAGCAGTGCGGTCTACGAGCAGTACTTC.

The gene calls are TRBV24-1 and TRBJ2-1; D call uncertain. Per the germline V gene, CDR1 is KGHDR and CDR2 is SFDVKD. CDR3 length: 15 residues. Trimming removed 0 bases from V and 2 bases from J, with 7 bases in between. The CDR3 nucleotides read TGTGCCACCAGTGATTTGCGTCAGCCCTACAATGAGCAGTTCTTC. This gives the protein CATSDLRQPYNEQFF.

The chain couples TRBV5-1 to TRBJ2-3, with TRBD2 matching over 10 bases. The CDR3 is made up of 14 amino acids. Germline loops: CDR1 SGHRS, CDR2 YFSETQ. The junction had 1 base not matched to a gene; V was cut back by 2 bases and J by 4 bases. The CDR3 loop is CASSFGTSADTQYF. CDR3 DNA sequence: TGCGCCAGCAGCTTCGGGACTAGCGCAGATACGCAGTATTTT.

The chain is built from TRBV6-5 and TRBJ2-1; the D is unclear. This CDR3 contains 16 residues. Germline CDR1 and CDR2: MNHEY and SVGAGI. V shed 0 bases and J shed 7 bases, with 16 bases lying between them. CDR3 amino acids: CASSYSEIATMNEQFF. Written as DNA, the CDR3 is TGTGCCAGCAGTTACTCGGAAATTGCGACAATGAATGAGCAGTTCTTC.

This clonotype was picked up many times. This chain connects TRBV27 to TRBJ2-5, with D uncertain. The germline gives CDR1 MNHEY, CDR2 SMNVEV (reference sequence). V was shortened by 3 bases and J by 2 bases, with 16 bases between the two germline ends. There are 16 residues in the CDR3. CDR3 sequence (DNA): TGTGCCAGCAGTTTCCTGAGTGCACAGCTTCAAGAGACCCAGTACTTC. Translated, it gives CASSFLSAQLQETQYF.

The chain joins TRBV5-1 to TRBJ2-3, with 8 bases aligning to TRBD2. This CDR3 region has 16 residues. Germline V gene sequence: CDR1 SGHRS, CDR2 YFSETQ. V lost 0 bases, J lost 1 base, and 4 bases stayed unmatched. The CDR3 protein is CASSLGLASRTDTQYF. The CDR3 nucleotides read TGCGCCAGCAGCTTGGGACTAGCGTCGCGCACAGATACGCAGTATTTT.

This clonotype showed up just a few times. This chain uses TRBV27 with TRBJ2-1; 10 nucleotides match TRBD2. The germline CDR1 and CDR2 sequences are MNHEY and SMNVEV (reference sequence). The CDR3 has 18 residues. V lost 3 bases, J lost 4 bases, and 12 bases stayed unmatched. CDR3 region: CASSLDRLAGTQYNEQFF. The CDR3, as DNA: TGTGCCAGCAGTTTGGACCGACTAGCGGGTACGCAGTACAATGAGCAGTTCTTC.

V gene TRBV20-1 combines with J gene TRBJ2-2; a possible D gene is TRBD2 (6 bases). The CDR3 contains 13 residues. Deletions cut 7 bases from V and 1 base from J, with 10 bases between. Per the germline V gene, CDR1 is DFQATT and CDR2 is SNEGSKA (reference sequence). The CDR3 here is CSVSGENTGELFF. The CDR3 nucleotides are TGCAGTGTTAGCGGCGAGAACACCGGGGAGCTGTTTTTT.

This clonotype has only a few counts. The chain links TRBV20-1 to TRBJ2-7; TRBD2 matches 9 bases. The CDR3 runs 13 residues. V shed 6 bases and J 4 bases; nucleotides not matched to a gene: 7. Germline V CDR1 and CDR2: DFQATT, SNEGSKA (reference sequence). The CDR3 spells CSARPTSGYEQYF. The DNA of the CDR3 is TGCAGTGCCCGCCCGACTAGCGGATACGAGCAGTACTTC.

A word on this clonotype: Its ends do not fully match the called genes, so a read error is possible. CDR3 sequence (DNA): TGTGCCTGGAGTGTATACCCGACTAGCGGGAGAGAGAGTTTC. Its translation: CAWSVYPTSGRESF. V usage is TRBV30 and J usage is TRBJ2-7; 12 nucleotides line up with TRBD2. CDR3 length: 14 residues. The germline gives CDR1 GTSNPN, CDR2 SVGIG (reference sequence).

This CDR3 reads CASIGKNTGELFF. The CDR3 DNA is TGTGCCAGCATCGGGAAGAACACCGGGGAGCTGTTTTTT. The V call is TRBV12-3 or TRBV12-4, the J call TRBJ2-2, with D perhaps matching TRBD2 (5 bases). Trimming shortened V by 7 bases and J by 1 base, and 7 bases separated the two germline ends. The CDR3 loop spans 13 amino acids.

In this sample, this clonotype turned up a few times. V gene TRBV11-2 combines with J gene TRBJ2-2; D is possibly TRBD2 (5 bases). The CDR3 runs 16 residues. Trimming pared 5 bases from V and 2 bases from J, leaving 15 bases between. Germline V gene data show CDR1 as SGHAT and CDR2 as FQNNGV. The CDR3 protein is CASSRGPSGNTGELFF. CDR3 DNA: TGTGCCAGCAGCAGAGGGCCGTCGGGTAACACCGGGGAGCTGTTTTTT.

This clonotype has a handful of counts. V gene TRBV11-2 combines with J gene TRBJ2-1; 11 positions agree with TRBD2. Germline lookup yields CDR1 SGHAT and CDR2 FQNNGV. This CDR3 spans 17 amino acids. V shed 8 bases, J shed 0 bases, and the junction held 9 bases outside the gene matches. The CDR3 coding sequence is TGTGCCAGCTTAGGACTAGCGGGTTTGTACTCCTACAATGAGCAGTTCTTC. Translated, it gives CASLGLAGLYSYNEQFF.

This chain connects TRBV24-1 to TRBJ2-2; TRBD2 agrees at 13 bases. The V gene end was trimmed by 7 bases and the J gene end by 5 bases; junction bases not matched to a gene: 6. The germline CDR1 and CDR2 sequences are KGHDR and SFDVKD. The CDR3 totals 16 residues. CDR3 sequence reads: CATSTSGRARTGELFF. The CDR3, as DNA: TGTGCCACCAGCACTAGCGGGAGGGCCCGGACCGGGGAGCTGTTTTTT.

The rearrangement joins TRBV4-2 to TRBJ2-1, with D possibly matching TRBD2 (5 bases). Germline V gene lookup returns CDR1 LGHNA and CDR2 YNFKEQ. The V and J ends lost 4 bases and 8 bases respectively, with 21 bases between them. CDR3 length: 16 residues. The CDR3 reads CASSPRGSGARHEQFF. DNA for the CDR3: TGTGCCAGCAGCCCGCGTGGGAGCGGAGCCCGGCATGAGCAGTTCTTC.

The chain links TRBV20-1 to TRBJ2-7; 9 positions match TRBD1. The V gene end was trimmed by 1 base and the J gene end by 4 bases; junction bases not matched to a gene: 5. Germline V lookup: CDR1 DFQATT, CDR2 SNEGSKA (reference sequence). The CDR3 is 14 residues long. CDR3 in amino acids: CSARALGTGYEQYF. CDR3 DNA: TGCAGTGCTAGAGCCCTAGGGACAGGGTACGAGCAGTACTTC.

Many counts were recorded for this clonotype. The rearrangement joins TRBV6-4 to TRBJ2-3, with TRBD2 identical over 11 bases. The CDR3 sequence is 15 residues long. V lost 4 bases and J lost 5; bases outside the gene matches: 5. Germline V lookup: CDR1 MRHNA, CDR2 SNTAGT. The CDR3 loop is CASSGLAGSGDTQYF. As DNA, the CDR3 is TGTGCCAGCAGTGGACTAGCGGGGAGCGGAGATACGCAGTATTTT.

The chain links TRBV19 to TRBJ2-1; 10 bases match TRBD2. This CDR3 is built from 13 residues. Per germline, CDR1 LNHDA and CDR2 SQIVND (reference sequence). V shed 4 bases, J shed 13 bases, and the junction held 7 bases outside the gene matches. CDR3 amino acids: CASSTLAGASQFF. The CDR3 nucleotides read TGTGCCAGTAGTACCCTAGCGGGAGCGTCTCAGTTCTTC. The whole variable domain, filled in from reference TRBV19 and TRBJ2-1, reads DGGITQSPKYLFRKEGQNVTLSCEQNLNHDAMYWYRQDPGQGLRLIYYSQIVNDFQKGDIAEGYSVSREKKESFPLTVTSAQKNPTAFYLCASSTLAGASQFFGPGTRLTVL.